Below are 2 T cell receptor beta chains sequenced from a single sample in a study of blood T cell repertoires in COVID-19. The data were produced by immunoSEQ multiplex PCR, yet TCRdb's version contains in-frame clones alone and is incomplete. The sample carries 65,000 to 85,000 clones, roughly 84% recorded once. Material for sequencing was peripheral blood. These receptors were collected from a woman aged 18-35 years with acute or convalescent COVID-19.

The chain is built from TRBV10-2 and TRBJ1-5; tentatively, D is TRBD1 (6 bases). Germline assignment: CDR1 WSHSY and CDR2 SAAADI. CDR3 length: 15 amino acids. The V end lost 5 bases, the J end lost 0 bases, and 11 bases lay between the germline ends. Here the CDR3 DNA reads TGCGCCAGCAGTTTAGGACAGTATAGCAATCAGCCCCAGCATTTT. Protein: CASSLGQYSNQPQHF.

This chain connects TRBV24-1 to TRBJ2-1, with unresolved D. Germline CDR1 and CDR2: KGHDR and SFDVKD. Between the trimmed V and J ends, which lost 1 base and 7 bases, there was a span of 10 bases. The CDR3 has 14 amino acids. DNA of the CDR3: TGTGCCACCAGTGATTTCCCCAGATCTAATGAGCAGTTCTTC. It is translated as CATSDFPRSNEQFF.